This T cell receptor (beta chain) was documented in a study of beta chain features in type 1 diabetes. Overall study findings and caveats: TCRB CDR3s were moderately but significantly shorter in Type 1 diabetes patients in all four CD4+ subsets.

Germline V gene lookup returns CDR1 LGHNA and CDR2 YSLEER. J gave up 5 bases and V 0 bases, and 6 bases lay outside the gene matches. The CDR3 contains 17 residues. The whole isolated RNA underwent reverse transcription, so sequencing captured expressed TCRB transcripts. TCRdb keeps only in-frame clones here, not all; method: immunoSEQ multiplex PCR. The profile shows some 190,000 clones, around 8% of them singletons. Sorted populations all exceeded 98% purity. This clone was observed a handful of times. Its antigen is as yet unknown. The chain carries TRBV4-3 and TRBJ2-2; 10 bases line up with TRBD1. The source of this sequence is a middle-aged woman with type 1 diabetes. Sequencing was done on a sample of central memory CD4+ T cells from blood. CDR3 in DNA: TGCGCCAGCAGCCAAGAATGGGGACAGGGGATTACCGGGGAGCTGTTTTTT. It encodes CASSQEWGQGITGELFF.